This is a list of T cell receptor beta chains from one sample in a study of T cells in Graves' hyperthyroidism and ophthalmopathy. TCRdb ran MiXCR on the multiplex PCR reads and lists one entry per CDR3 protein. This repertoire shows some 700,000 distinct CDR3 sequences, roughly 17% found once; its top ten account for around 16%. The sample taken for sequencing was blood. The source is a man aged 50 to 59 with Graves' hyperthyroidism. The CDR3 runs from the conserved cysteine through the conserved F or W. A D gene is named only where the DNA matches it firmly. Size values are once, few and many counts, or a class for expanded clones, and some rows have none.

V: TRBV10-3
J: TRBJ1-5
size: few
D: -
CDR3: CAIREYSNQPQHF
DNA: TGTGCCATCAGGGAATATAGCAATCAGCCCCAGCATTTT

V: TRBV5-5
J: TRBJ1-1
size: many
D: TRBD1
CDR3: CASSLGRGRTEAFF
DNA: TGTGCCAGCAGCCTTGGAAGGGGGCGAACTGAAGCTTTCTTT

V: TRBV3-1
J: TRBJ2-7
size: few
D: -
CDR3: CASSQVGKTGEQYF
DNA: TGTGCCAGCAGCCAAGTCGGGAAGACAGGCGAGCAGTACTTC

V: TRBV7-2
J: TRBJ2-3
size: -
D: -
CDR3: CASSRTQGSLGSDTQYF
DNA: TGTGCCAGCAGCCGTACTCAGGGTTCATTAGGTTCAGATACGCAGTATTTT

V: TRBV7-3
J: TRBJ2-1
size: few
D: TRBD2
CDR3: CASSEEGTTSYNEQFF
DNA: TGTGCCAGCAGCGAGGAGGGGACTACATCCTACAATGAGCAGTTCTTC

V: TRBV27
J: TRBJ2-7
size: -
D: TRBD1
CDR3: CASSFLGTGRNEQYF
DNA: TGTGCCAGCAGTTTTCTAGGGACAGGGCGTAACGAGCAGTACTTC

V: TRBV28
J: TRBJ2-7
size: many
D: -
CDR3: CASSSPGTRDWEQYF
DNA: TGTGCCAGCAGTTCGCCGGGGACAAGGGATTGGGAGCAGTACTTC

V: TRBV7-6
J: TRBJ2-5
size: -
D: -
CDR3: CASSLGSSAGTQYF
DNA: TGTGCCAGCAGCTTGGGTTCTAGTGCGGGGACCCAGTACTTC

V: TRBV19
J: TRBJ2-5
size: few
D: -
CDR3: CASSTGTLYQETQYF
DNA: TGTGCCAGTAGTACTGGGACATTGTACCAAGAGACCCAGTACTTC

V: TRBV27
J: TRBJ1-2
size: many
D: TRBD1
CDR3: CASSHRGREDGYTF
DNA: TGTGCCAGCAGCCACAGGGGACGGGAAGACGGCTACACCTTC

V: TRBV2
J: TRBJ2-7
size: many
D: -
CDR3: CAGETDSYEQYF
DNA: TGTGCCGGGGAGACAGATTCCTACGAGCAGTACTTC

V: TRBV19
J: TRBJ2-2
size: many
D: TRBD2
CDR3: CASNLAGVVNTGELFF
DNA: TGTGCCAGTAATCTAGCGGGAGTCGTGAACACCGGGGAGCTGTTTTTT

V: TRBV5-1
J: TRBJ1-1
size: -
D: -
CDR3: CASSPRDTYSFEAFF
DNA: TGCGCCAGCAGCCCCCGGGACACCTATTCCTTCGAAGCTTTCTTT

V: TRBV7-9
J: TRBJ1-1
size: -
D: -
CDR3: CASSETDRGTEAFF
DNA: TGTGCCAGCAGCGAGACGGACCGGGGCACTGAAGCTTTCTTT

V: TRBV5-1
J: TRBJ2-1
size: many
D: -
CDR3: CASSLGRGGYNEQFF
DNA: TGCGCCAGCAGCTTGGGGAGGGGCGGTTACAATGAGCAGTTCTTC

V: TRBV7-2
J: TRBJ2-5
size: many
D: -
CDR3: CASRIGETQYF
DNA: TGTGCCAGCAGAATTGGCGAGACCCAGTACTTC

V: TRBV12-3/TRBV12-4
J: TRBJ2-3
size: few
D: -
CDR3: CASSFAGTGRTDTQYF
DNA: TGTGCCAGCAGTTTCGCGGGAACGGGTCGCACAGATACGCAGTATTTT

V: TRBV29-1
J: TRBJ2-1
size: -
D: -
CDR3: CSVELVPRNNEQFF
DNA: TGCAGCGTTGAACTAGTTCCACGGAACAATGAGCAGTTCTTC

V: TRBV6-2/TRBV6-3
J: TRBJ1-5
size: many
D: -
CDR3: CASSYSDLQPQHF
DNA: TGTGCCAGCAGTTACTCTGACCTTCAGCCCCAGCATTTT

V: TRBV27
J: TRBJ2-1
size: many
D: -
CDR3: CASSWDGRNEQFF
DNA: TGTGCCAGCAGTTGGGACGGGCGGAATGAGCAGTTCTTC

V: TRBV7-9
J: TRBJ2-1
size: many
D: TRBD1
CDR3: CASSLAQGAHEQFF
DNA: TGTGCCAGCAGCTTAGCACAGGGGGCACATGAGCAGTTCTTC

V: TRBV28
J: TRBJ1-3
size: many
D: -
CDR3: CASSPAGVRGNTIYF
DNA: TGTGCCAGCAGTCCTGCAGGAGTCCGGGGAAACACCATATATTTT

V: TRBV30
J: TRBJ1-2
size: -
D: -
CDR3: CAWSEQGVDGYTF
DNA: TGTGCCTGGAGTGAACAGGGTGTGGATGGCTACACCTTC

V: TRBV2
J: TRBJ2-7
size: -
D: TRBD2
CDR3: CVSSVPVTSVITYEQYF
DNA: TGTGTCAGCAGTGTCCCAGTGACTAGCGTAATAACCTACGAGCAGTACTTC

V: TRBV14
J: TRBJ2-5
size: many
D: -
CDR3: CASSPGRQFHQTQYF
DNA: TGTGCCAGCAGCCCTGGGAGGCAGTTCCACCAGACCCAGTACTTC

V: TRBV4-3
J: TRBJ2-6
size: -
D: -
CDR3: CASSQDFFGLSGANVLTF
DNA: TGCGCCAGCAGCCAAGACTTCTTTGGGTTATCTGGGGCCAACGTCCTGACTTTC

V: TRBV27
J: TRBJ2-1
size: many
D: TRBD2
CDR3: CATSRAGEGSYNEQFF
DNA: TGTGCCACTTCACGGGCGGGAGAGGGCTCCTACAATGAGCAGTTCTTC

V: TRBV28
J: TRBJ1-2
size: -
D: -
CDR3: CASRTRGATYYGYTF
DNA: TGTGCCAGCAGGACACGGGGGGCAACGTACTATGGCTACACCTTC

V: TRBV24-1
J: TRBJ1-2
size: many
D: -
CDR3: CATSDWDTYYGYTF
DNA: TGTGCCACCAGTGATTGGGACACTTACTATGGCTACACCTTC

V: TRBV11-2
J: TRBJ2-5
size: many
D: -
CDR3: CASSLDRGKSETQYF
DNA: TGTGCCAGCAGCTTAGATAGAGGAAAAAGCGAGACCCAGTACTTC

V: TRBV29-1
J: TRBJ1-1
size: few
D: TRBD1
CDR3: CSVEEFRPGGRTEAFF
DNA: TGCAGCGTTGAAGAATTTCGGCCAGGGGGTAGGACTGAAGCTTTCTTT

V: TRBV2
J: TRBJ2-3
size: many
D: -
CDR3: CASEGDTQYF
DNA: TGTGCCAGCGAAGGAGATACGCAGTATTTT

V: TRBV12-3/TRBV12-4
J: TRBJ1-2
size: many
D: -
CDR3: CASSLGGQVYGYTF
DNA: TGTGCCAGCAGCCTAGGGGGGCAGGTCTATGGCTACACCTTC

V: TRBV28
J: TRBJ2-7
size: few
D: -
CDR3: CASSLSRAGRSYEQYF
DNA: TGTGCCAGCTCCCTCTCAAGGGCGGGGCGCTCCTACGAGCAGTACTTC

V: TRBV28
J: TRBJ1-2
size: many
D: -
CDR3: CASSNPLYGYTF
DNA: TGTGCCAGCAGTAACCCATTATATGGCTACACCTTC

V: TRBV19
J: TRBJ1-5
size: -
D: TRBD1
CDR3: CASSIEDRGNQPQHF
DNA: TGTGCCAGTAGTATTGAGGACAGGGGCAATCAGCCCCAGCATTTT

V: TRBV7-3
J: TRBJ2-2
size: -
D: -
CDR3: CASSPTRNTGELFF
DNA: TGTGCCAGCAGCCCGACCCGGAACACCGGGGAGCTGTTTTTT

V: TRBV27
J: TRBJ1-1
size: many
D: -
CDR3: CASKRHTSENTEAFF
DNA: TGTGCCAGCAAGAGGCACACCTCGGAGAACACTGAAGCTTTCTTT

V: TRBV10-2
J: TRBJ2-1
size: few
D: TRBD2
CDR3: CASSDLLAVTYNEQFF
DNA: TGCGCCAGCAGTGACCTTCTAGCGGTAACCTACAATGAGCAGTTCTTC

V: TRBV28
J: TRBJ2-1
size: many
D: -
CDR3: CASSLGTFSYNEQFF
DNA: TGTGCCAGCAGTTTAGGGACTTTCTCCTACAATGAGCAGTTCTTC

V: TRBV27
J: TRBJ1-2
size: many
D: TRBD1
CDR3: CASSQQGQGFSYTF
DNA: TGTGCCAGCAGTCAGCAGGGACAGGGATTTAGCTACACCTTC

V: TRBV28
J: TRBJ1-4
size: many
D: -
CDR3: CASSLQTENEKLFF
DNA: TGTGCCAGCAGTTTGCAGACAGAGAATGAAAAACTGTTTTTT

V: TRBV19
J: TRBJ2-2
size: many
D: TRBD1
CDR3: CASSIGRDRSFGELFF
DNA: TGTGCCAGTAGTATCGGTCGGGACAGGTCCTTCGGGGAGCTGTTTTTT

V: TRBV27
J: TRBJ2-7
size: many
D: -
CDR3: CASSYADSSYEQYF
DNA: TGTGCCAGCAGTTACGCGGACAGCTCCTACGAGCAGTACTTC

V: TRBV2
J: TRBJ1-1
size: many
D: -
CDR3: CASGGEVNTEAFF
DNA: TGTGCCAGCGGCGGGGAGGTGAACACTGAAGCTTTCTTT

V: TRBV5-1
J: TRBJ2-3
size: few
D: TRBD2
CDR3: CASSLATSASTDTQYF
DNA: TGCGCCAGCAGCTTGGCTACTAGCGCCAGCACAGATACGCAGTATTTT

V: TRBV6-2/TRBV6-3
J: TRBJ2-7
size: -
D: -
CDR3: CDSSYSNLRAGNEQYF
DNA: TGTGACAGCAGTTACTCGAATCTCAGGGCCGGAAACGAGCAGTACTTC

V: TRBV2
J: TRBJ2-7
size: many
D: TRBD2
CDR3: CASSEVLADYEQYF
DNA: TGTGCCAGCAGTGAGGTACTAGCGGACTACGAGCAGTACTTC

V: TRBV4-1
J: TRBJ1-1
size: -
D: -
CDR3: CASSQGRGLGRNTEAFF
DNA: TGCGCCAGCAGCCAAGGGAGGGGCTTGGGGCGGAACACTGAAGCTTTCTTT

V: TRBV7-2
J: TRBJ1-2
size: few
D: -
CDR3: CASSDGYNYGYTF
DNA: TGTGCCAGCAGTGACGGCTATAACTATGGCTACACCTTC

V: TRBV6-1
J: TRBJ2-7
size: many
D: TRBD1
CDR3: CASSFRQGAYEQYF
DNA: TGTGCCAGCAGTTTCCGACAGGGGGCCTACGAGCAGTACTTC

V: TRBV2
J: TRBJ1-5
size: many
D: TRBD1
CDR3: CASSTTGGSEPQHF
DNA: TGTGCCAGCAGCACGACAGGGGGCTCGGAGCCCCAGCATTTT

V: TRBV20-1
J: TRBJ2-7
size: -
D: -
CDR3: CSARESSYYEQYF
DNA: TGCAGTGCTAGAGAGAGTTCATACTACGAGCAGTACTTC

V: TRBV19
J: TRBJ1-2
size: few
D: -
CDR3: CASLAPFYGYTF
DNA: TGTGCCAGTCTCGCTCCCTTTTATGGCTACACCTTC

V: TRBV27
J: TRBJ1-1
size: many
D: -
CDR3: CASSLGFLNTEAFF
DNA: TGTGCCAGCAGTTTAGGGTTCCTGAACACTGAAGCTTTCTTT

V: TRBV27
J: TRBJ2-5
size: -
D: -
CDR3: CASSLSGMKTQYF
DNA: TGTGCCAGCAGTTTATCGGGGATGAAGACCCAGTACTTC

V: TRBV7-9
J: TRBJ2-1
size: many
D: -
CDR3: CASSSGHRSSYNEQFF
DNA: TGTGCCAGCAGCTCCGGACATCGAAGCTCCTACAATGAGCAGTTCTTC

V: TRBV9
J: TRBJ2-3
size: -
D: TRBD1
CDR3: CASSAAPTGTGFSTDTQYF
DNA: TGTGCCAGCAGCGCCGCTCCCACCGGGACAGGCTTTAGCACAGATACGCAGTATTTT

V: TRBV19
J: TRBJ2-1
size: -
D: -
CDR3: CASSTGEGNEQFF
DNA: TGTGCCAGTAGTACTGGCGAGGGCAATGAGCAGTTCTTC